The 32 T cell receptor beta chains listed next were all sequenced from one sample in a study of blood T cell repertoires in COVID-19. Here immunoSEQ multiplex PCR was the method, and the copy in TCRdb shows in-frame clones only, minus some. The repertoire holds 50,000 to 70,000 clones, with 84% as singletons. Sequencing was carried out using peripheral blood. The origin of the receptors is a woman aged 60-75 years with acute or convalescent COVID-19.

V gene TRBV5-1 combines with J gene TRBJ1-2; 8 nucleotides line up with TRBD1. The V segment lost 5 bases and the J segment 4 bases; nucleotides outside the gene matches: 7. Germline V gives CDR1 SGHRS, CDR2 YFSETQ. The CDR3 runs to 14 residues. Here the CDR3 reads CASSSQGASYGYTF. The DNA of the CDR3 is TGCGCCAGCAGTTCGCAGGGGGCTAGCTATGGCTACACCTTC.

This clone has only a few counts. The rearrangement links TRBV30 to TRBJ1-5; D not resolved. Trimming removed 1 base at V and 6 bases at J, with 13 bases between. The germline V gene has CDR1 GTSNPN and CDR2 SVGIG (reference sequence). The CDR3 contains 14 residues. CDR3 sequence: CAWSGRSATQPQHF. As DNA, the CDR3 is TGTGCCTGGAGTGGGAGGTCTGCGACTCAGCCCCAGCATTTT.

The rearrangement joins TRBV19 to TRBJ2-5; TRBD1 matches 8 bases. The J segment lost 4 bases and the V segment lost 3 bases, leaving 13 bases of the junction unmatched. The CDR3 contains 17 residues. Germline V gene sequence: CDR1 LNHDA, CDR2 SQIVND (reference sequence). The CDR3 protein is CASSIQGAPRDRETQYF. The CDR3 DNA sequence: TGTGCCAGTAGTATTCAGGGGGCTCCCCGGGACCGAGAGACCCAGTACTTC. The full variable domain, its missing parts supplied by reference TRBV19 and TRBJ2-5, is DGGITQSPKYLFRKEGQNVTLSCEQNLNHDAMYWYRQDPGQGLRLIYYSQIVNDFQKGDIAEGYSVSREKKESFPLTVTSAQKNPTAFYLCASSIQGAPRDRETQYFGPGTRLLVL.

The V gene is TRBV10-3, the J gene TRBJ2-3, with 8 bases matching TRBD1. The V gene's germline CDR1 is ENHRY and CDR2 SYGVKD. There are 15 residues in the CDR3. Losses at the gene ends were 0 bases for V and 10 bases for J; bases not matched to a gene: 9. CDR3 DNA sequence: TGTGCCATCAGTGAGTCTGTAACAGGGGGTGGATCGCAGTATTTT. It is translated as CAISESVTGGGSQYF.

The chain uses TRBV27 and TRBJ1-1, with a tentative D call TRBD1 (6 bases). Germline V gives CDR1 MNHEY, CDR2 SMNVEV (reference sequence). V lost 0 bases and J 14 bases, leaving 16 bases between the germline ends. There are 13 residues in the CDR3. DNA for the CDR3: TGTGCCAGCAGTTTATCAGGGACACCCTTCTTATTCTTT. Amino acid sequence: CASSLSGTPFLFF.

This clone has more than one count but fewer than ten. This chain connects TRBV5-1 to TRBJ1-4; 7 positions match TRBD1. Germline CDR1 and CDR2: SGHRS and YFSETQ. V was pared by 4 bases and J by 2 bases, with 8 bases of the junction left unmatched. This CDR3 has 16 amino acids. In DNA form, the CDR3 reads TGCGCCAGCAGCGGAGGAGGGACAGCGACTAATGAAAAACTGTTTTTT. It translates to CASSGGGTATNEKLFF.

The chain is built from TRBV19 and TRBJ2-5, with D possibly being TRBD2 (6 bases). The CDR3 sequence is 17 residues long. The V gene's germline CDR1 is LNHDA and CDR2 SQIVND (reference sequence). V was clipped by 5 bases and J by 0 bases, with 19 bases between them. The DNA of the CDR3 is TGTGCCAGTAGTCAAATCGGAGGCGGGGAGGACCAAGAGACCCAGTACTTC. This codes for CASSQIGGGEDQETQYF.

This clone was recorded a few times. The CDR3 DNA follows: TGTGCCAGCAGCGGGGCCCCCGAAGCAATCTCTGAAGCTTTCTTT. This translates into CASSGAPEAISEAFF. This chain connects TRBV9 to TRBJ1-1, with unresolved D. CDR1 is SGDLS, CDR2 YYNGEE, per germline. This CDR3 has 15 residues. V lost 3 bases, J lost 6 bases, and 18 bases lay in between.

As concerns this clone: Other DNA variants within this sample encode the same CDR3. The chain recombines TRBV9 with TRBJ1-2, with 9 bases that match TRBD1. CDR1 and CDR2 (germline): SGDLS, YYNGEE. This CDR3 comprises 13 residues. The V and J ends lost 4 bases and 6 bases, in that order; junction bases with no gene match: 4. Written as DNA, the CDR3 is TGTGCCAGCAGCTCGGGACAGGGAGATGGCTACACCTTC. It encodes CASSSGQGDGYTF.

This clone was recorded once. The V call is TRBV5-8, the J call TRBJ1-1, with D possibly TRBD1 on 5 matching bases. V was trimmed by 3 bases and J by 0 bases, leaving 12 bases between them. Germline CDR1 SGHTS, CDR2 YDEGEE. This CDR3 region has 15 residues. The CDR3 bases are TGTGCCAGCAGCTATCAGACAGTCATGAACACTGAAGCTTTCTTT. It translates to CASSYQTVMNTEAFF.

This clone has only a few counts. The chain employs TRBV18 and TRBJ1-2; weak D call: TRBD1 (6 bases). The CDR3 covers 15 residues. CDR1 is KGHSH, CDR2 LQKENI, per germline. Trimming removed 6 bases from V and 0 bases from J, with 14 bases in between. CDR3 coding DNA: TGTGCCAGCTCCACGAGGGACACTGCTAACTATGGCTACACCTTC. Translated: CASSTRDTANYGYTF.

This clone occurred once. The chain is built from TRBV14 and TRBJ2-5; TRBD2 matches at 10 bases. In germline, CDR1 is SGHDN, CDR2 FVKESK. The CDR3 contains 18 residues. V lost 3 bases, J lost 6 bases, and 16 bases stayed unmatched. This chain's CDR3 is CASSQLAGGETRVKTQYF. The CDR3 bases are TGTGCCAGCAGCCAGTTAGCGGGGGGAGAAACGAGGGTGAAGACCCAGTACTTC.

The genes are TRBV4-1 and TRBJ2-1; D possibly corresponds to TRBD1 (6 bases). Germline CDR1 and CDR2: MGHRA and YSYEKL. V lost 4 bases and J 6 bases, leaving 16 bases between the germline ends. The CDR3 consists of 15 residues. The CDR3 region has the DNA TGCGCCAGCAGCCGAGGTACAACAGGGACCAATGAGCAGTTCTTC. Protein: CASSRGTTGTNEQFF.

This clone occurred a few times. The chain uses TRBV7-2 and TRBJ2-7; D remains unclear. The V gene's germline CDR1 is SGHTA and CDR2 FQGNSA. The CDR3 has 16 residues. The V end was cut by 1 base, the J end by 0 bases, with 13 bases between. The CDR3 is CASSLVSSQDSYEQYF. The DNA of the CDR3 is TGTGCCAGCAGCTTAGTGAGCTCTCAAGACTCCTACGAGCAGTACTTC.

The CDR3 here is CASSGDRGEAFF. The CDR3 region has the DNA TGTGCCAGCAGCGGGGACAGGGGGGAAGCTTTCTTT. The V gene is TRBV2, the J gene TRBJ1-1; 11 bases match TRBD1. J gave up 8 bases and V 6 bases, and 2 bases lay outside the gene matches. The CDR3 length is 12 residues. Germline V CDR1 and CDR2: SNHLY, FYNNEI.

The chain recombines TRBV5-1 with TRBJ2-3, with 7 bases fitting TRBD2. J was trimmed by 2 bases and V by 3 bases; bases with no gene match: 9. Per the germline V gene, CDR1 is SGHRS and CDR2 is YFSETQ. There are 16 residues in the CDR3. CDR3 sequence (DNA): TGCGCCAGCAGCTCCGCCCGGGGAGGGTTCACAGATACGCAGTATTTT. Translating gives CASSSARGGFTDTQYF.

The V call is TRBV14, the J call TRBJ1-6, with no clear D. CDR1 and CDR2 from the germline V gene are SGHDN and FVKESK. There are 13 residues in the CDR3. Trimming shortened V by 0 bases and J by 7 bases, and 4 bases separated the two germline ends. The CDR3 loop reads CASSQDLNSPLHF. The CDR3 DNA follows: TGTGCCAGCAGCCAAGATCTGAATTCACCCCTCCACTTT.

The V and J genes are TRBV19 and TRBJ1-2; weak D call: TRBD1 (6 bases). V was cut by 7 bases and J by 8 bases, with 11 bases left in between. This CDR3 region has 11 residues. The germline gives CDR1 LNHDA, CDR2 SQIVND (reference sequence). CDR3 in DNA: TGTGCCAGTACTACAGGGTCCGGCTACACCTTC. Translated, it gives CASTTGSGYTF.

This clone occurred once. V and J are TRBV6-6 and TRBJ1-2, with TRBD1 as a possible D gene (5 bases). Germline CDR1 MNHNY, CDR2 SVGAGI (reference sequence). Trimming shortened V by 2 bases and J by 7 bases, and 8 bases separated the two germline ends. This CDR3 comprises 12 residues. The CDR3 protein is CASSYGGGGYTF. The DNA of the CDR3 is TGTGCCAGCAGTTACGGGGGGGGTGGCTACACCTTC.

In DNA, the CDR3 is TGTGCCAGCTCCCGGACAGTTCGAATTAGCAATCAGCCCCAGCATTTT. Translated: CASSRTVRISNQPQHF. The V and J genes are TRBV18 and TRBJ1-5; perhaps TRBD1 as D (6 bases). The germline V gene encodes CDR1 KGHSH and CDR2 LQKENI. The V end lost 6 bases, the J end lost 0 bases, and 15 bases lay between the germline ends. The CDR3 covers 16 residues.

This clone was seen just once. The V gene is TRBV5-1, the J gene TRBJ1-2, with 9 nucleotides matching TRBD1. The CDR3 contains 14 residues. Trimming removed 0 bases from V and 8 bases from J; junction bases left unmatched: 5. CDR1 and CDR2 from the germline V gene are SGHRS and YFSETQ. CDR3 bases: TGCGCCAGCAGCTTGGAACAGGGGGCTCGGGGCTACACCTTC. It yields the protein CASSLEQGARGYTF.

This clone was observed a single time. This chain links TRBV6-5 with TRBJ1-2, with 7 bases that match TRBD1. Trimming cost V 7 bases and J 0 bases; bases outside gene matches: 5. The germline V gene has CDR1 MNHEY and CDR2 SVGAGI. The CDR3 length is 14 residues. The CDR3: CASTKQGPNYGYTF. The CDR3 region has the DNA TGTGCCAGCACTAAACAGGGGCCTAACTATGGCTACACCTTC.

This chain links TRBV30 with TRBJ2-1, with TRBD2 matching over 7 bases. The CDR3 has 15 residues. The germline gives CDR1 GTSNPN, CDR2 SVGIG (reference sequence). The ends lost 4 bases at V and 8 bases at J; junction bases unmatched: 14. CDR3 bases: TGTGCCTGGACCACCGGCCTGGCTAGCGGCGATGAGCAGTTCTTC. Amino acids: CAWTTGLASGDEQFF.

The CDR3, as DNA: TGTGCCAGCAGGGCCGCCGGGACAGCCGAGTATGGCTACACCTTC. Protein: CASRAAGTAEYGYTF. V and J are TRBV6-5 and TRBJ1-2, with TRBD1 matching over 7 bases. The CDR3 consists of 15 residues. Unmatched junction bases numbered 12, after V lost 6 bases and J lost 5 bases. The V gene's germline CDR1 is MNHEY and CDR2 SVGAGI.

This rearrangement joins TRBV7-7 to TRBJ2-4; 7 bases line up with TRBD2. Germline CDR1 SSHAT, CDR2 FNYEAQ (reference sequence). This CDR3 comprises 19 residues. With 1 base clipped from V and 0 bases from J, the junction kept 12 bases outside the gene matches. CDR3 nucleotides: TGTGCCAGCAGCTTAGTAGGGGAGGGCAGGGCATTAGCCAAAAACATTCAGTACTTC. It specifies CASSLVGEGRALAKNIQYF.

The rearrangement joins TRBV25-1 to TRBJ1-2; no reliable D call. V was trimmed by 2 bases and J by 8 bases, leaving 9 bases between them. Germline CDR1 reads MGHDK; CDR2 reads SYGVNS. The CDR3 loop spans 12 amino acids. For the CDR3, the DNA is TGTGCCAGCAGTGAAGGAGGCCTAGGCTACACCTTC. As protein: CASSEGGLGYTF.

The V and J genes are TRBV10-1 and TRBJ2-3; 8 nucleotides line up with TRBD1. The germline CDR1 and CDR2 sequences are WNHNN and SYGVQD (reference sequence). Germline trimming cut 6 bases from V and 4 bases from J; bases unmatched to any gene: 9. The CDR3 has 15 residues. The CDR3 DNA reads as TGCGCCAGCAGCACAGACAGGGGTCGGGCAGATACGCAGTATTTT. Encoded protein: CASSTDRGRADTQYF.

The rearrangement uses TRBV10-3 and TRBJ2-1; TRBD1 matches at 10 bases. CDR1 is ENHRY, CDR2 SYGVKD, per germline. Unmatched junction bases numbered 3, after V lost 4 bases and J lost 6 bases. CDR3 length: 14 amino acids. The CDR3 DNA is TGTGCCATCAGTGCAAGGACAGGGGGCAATGAGCAGTTCTTC. It translates to CAISARTGGNEQFF.

The genes are TRBV11-2 and TRBJ2-1; 7 bases line up with TRBD2. V dropped 5 bases and J dropped 5; count of bases not matched to a gene: 9. Germline CDR1 reads SGHAT; CDR2 reads FQNNGV. The CDR3 length is 15 residues. The CDR3 sequence: CASSPGTITNNEQFF. The DNA of the CDR3 is TGTGCCAGCAGCCCGGGGACTATTACCAACAATGAGCAGTTCTTC.

The J gene is TRBJ2-7, the V gene TRBV15; perhaps TRBD2 as D (5 bases). The V and J ends lost 0 bases and 3 bases respectively, with 18 bases between them. Germline V gene data show CDR1 as LNHNV and CDR2 as YYDKDF (reference sequence). The CDR3 consists of 17 residues. The CDR3 sequence: CATSRDATAKEVYEQYF. For the CDR3, the DNA is TGTGCCACCAGCAGAGATGCGACTGCCAAGGAGGTCTACGAGCAGTACTTC. The variable domain in full, with the rest retrieved from reference TRBV15 and TRBJ2-7, is DAMVIQNPRYQVTQFGKPVTLSCSQTLNHNVMYWYQQKSSQAPKLLFHYYDKDFNNEADTPDNFQSRRPNTSFCFLDIRSPGLGDTAMYLCATSRDATAKEVYEQYFGPGTRLTVT.

The V call is TRBV7-7, the J call TRBJ1-1; tentative D call: TRBD1 (5 bases). The germline V gene encodes CDR1 SSHAT and CDR2 FNYEAQ (reference sequence). This CDR3 spans 14 amino acids. Trimming removed 5 bases at V and 3 bases at J, with 13 bases between. The CDR3: CASSPTAGDTEAFF. CDR3 coding DNA: TGTGCCAGCAGCCCTACGGCGGGGGACACTGAAGCTTTCTTT.

This clone was detected only a few times. The J gene is TRBJ2-5, the V gene TRBV5-1; 9 bases match TRBD1. Germline V gives CDR1 SGHRS, CDR2 YFSETQ. The V and J ends lost 4 bases and 5 bases, in that order; junction bases with no gene match: 9. This CDR3 spans 15 amino acids. The CDR3 coding sequence is TGCGCCAGCAGCCGGGACGGACAGGGGAGGGAGACCCAGTACTTC. Its translation is CASSRDGQGRETQYF. Full variable domain (rest looked up from reference TRBV5-1 and TRBJ2-5): KAGVTQTPRYLIKTRGQQVTLSCSPISGHRSVSWYQQTPGQGLQFLFEYFSETQRNKGNFPGRFSGRQFSNSRSEMNVSTLELGDSALYLCASSRDGQGRETQYFGPGTRLLVL.